This T cell receptor (beta chain) was recorded in a study of identical twins. Study results and limitations: Excess sharing by twins proved weaker in beta out-of-frame sequences. While abundant cord blood beta clonotypes carried fewer insertions, memory repertoires showed no such pattern.

A note on this clonotype: The antigen is not known.

Trimming cost V 3 bases and J 5 bases; bases outside gene matches: 10. The CDR3 length is 16 residues. Per the germline V gene, CDR1 is SGHVS and CDR2 is FNYEAQ. TCRdb re-called the 5' RACE reads through MiXCR, storing one row per CDR3 protein. The table records around 670,000 distinct CDR3 sequences, over 5% of them present only once. This TCR was sampled from a man between 18 and 29 years old in good health. V and J are TRBV7-6 and TRBJ2-3; 8 nucleotides align to TRBD2. The specimen was naive T cells sorted from blood. CDR3 region: CASSLAPAGAGDTQYF. The DNA for the CDR3 is TGTGCCAGCAGCTTGGCACCAGCGGGAGCAGGAGATACGCAGTATTTT. Using reference TRBV7-6 and TRBJ2-3 for the parts outside the CDR3, the full variable domain is GAGVSQSPRYKVTKRGQDVALRCDPISGHVSLYWYRQALGQGPEFLTYFNYEAQQDKSGLPNDRFSAERPEGSISTLTIQRTEQRDSAMYRCASSLAPAGAGDTQYFGPGTRLTVL.